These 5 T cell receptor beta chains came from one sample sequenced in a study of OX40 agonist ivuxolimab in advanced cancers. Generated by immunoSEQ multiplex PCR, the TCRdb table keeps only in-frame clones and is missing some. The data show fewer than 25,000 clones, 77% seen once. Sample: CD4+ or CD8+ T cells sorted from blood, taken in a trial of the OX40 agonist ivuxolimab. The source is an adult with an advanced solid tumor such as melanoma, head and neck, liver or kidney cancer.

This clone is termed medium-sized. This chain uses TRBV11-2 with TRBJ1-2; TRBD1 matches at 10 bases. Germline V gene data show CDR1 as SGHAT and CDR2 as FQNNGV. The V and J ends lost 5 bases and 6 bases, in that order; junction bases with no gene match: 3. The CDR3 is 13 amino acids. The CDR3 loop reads CASSIGTGDGYTF. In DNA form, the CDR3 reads TGTGCCAGCAGCATTGGGACAGGGGATGGCTACACCTTC.

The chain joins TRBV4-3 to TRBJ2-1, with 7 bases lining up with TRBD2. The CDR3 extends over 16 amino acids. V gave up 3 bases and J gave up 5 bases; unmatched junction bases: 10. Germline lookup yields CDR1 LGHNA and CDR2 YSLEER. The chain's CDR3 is CASSHFLSGDHNEQFF. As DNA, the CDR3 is TGCGCCAGCAGCCATTTCCTCAGCGGGGACCACAATGAGCAGTTCTTC.

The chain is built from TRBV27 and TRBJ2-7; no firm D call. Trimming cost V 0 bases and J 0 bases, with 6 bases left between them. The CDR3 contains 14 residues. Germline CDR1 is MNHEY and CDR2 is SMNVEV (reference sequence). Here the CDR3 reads CASSLSGPSYEQYF. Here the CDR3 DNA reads TGTGCCAGCAGTTTATCAGGGCCCTCCTACGAGCAGTACTTC.

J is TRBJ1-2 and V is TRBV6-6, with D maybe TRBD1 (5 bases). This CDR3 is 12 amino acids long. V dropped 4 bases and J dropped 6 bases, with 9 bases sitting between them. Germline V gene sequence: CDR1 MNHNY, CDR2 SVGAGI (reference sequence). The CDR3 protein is CASSLPGHGYTF. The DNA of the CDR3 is TGTGCCAGCAGTTTACCAGGGCATGGCTACACCTTC.

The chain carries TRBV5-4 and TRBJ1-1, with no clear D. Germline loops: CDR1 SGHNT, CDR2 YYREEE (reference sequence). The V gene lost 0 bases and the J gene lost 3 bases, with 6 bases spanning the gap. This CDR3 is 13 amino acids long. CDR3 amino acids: CASSLGEDTEAFF. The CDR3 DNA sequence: TGTGCCAGCAGCTTGGGGGAGGACACTGAAGCTTTCTTT.